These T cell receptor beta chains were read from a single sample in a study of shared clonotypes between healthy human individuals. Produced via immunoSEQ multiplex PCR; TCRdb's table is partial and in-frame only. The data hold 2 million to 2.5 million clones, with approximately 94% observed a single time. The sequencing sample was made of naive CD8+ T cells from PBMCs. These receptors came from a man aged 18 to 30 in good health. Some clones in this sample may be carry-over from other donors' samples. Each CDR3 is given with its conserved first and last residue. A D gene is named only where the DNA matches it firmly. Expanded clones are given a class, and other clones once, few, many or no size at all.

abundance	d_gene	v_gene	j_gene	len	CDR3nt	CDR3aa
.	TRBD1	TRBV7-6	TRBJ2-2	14	TGTGCCAGCAGCCCGGGACAGGGCACCGGGGAGCTGTTTTTT	CASSPGQGTGELFF
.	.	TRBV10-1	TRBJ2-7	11	TGCGCCAGCAGGGGTTCCTACGAGCAGTACTTC	CASRGSYEQYF
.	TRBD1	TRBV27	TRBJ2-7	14	TGTGCCAGCAGTTTAGTACAGGGGGCGTACGAGCAGTACTTC	CASSLVQGAYEQYF
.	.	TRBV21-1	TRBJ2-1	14	TGTGCCAGCAGCAAAGCGGTCGGGGACCTTGAGCAGTTCTTC	CASSKAVGDLEQFF
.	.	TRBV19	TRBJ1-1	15	TGTGCCAGTAGTAGCCGACTCAGACAGAACACTGAAGCTTTCTTT	CASSSRLRQNTEAFF
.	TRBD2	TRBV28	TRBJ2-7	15	TGTGCCAGCAGTTTACATGGCGGGAGGGCCTACGAGCAGTACTTC	CASSLHGGRAYEQYF
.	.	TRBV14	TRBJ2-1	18	TGTGCCAGCAGCCAAGATCAGGTCCCGCGGCGGGATTTCAATGAGCAGTTCTTC	CASSQDQVPRRDFNEQFF
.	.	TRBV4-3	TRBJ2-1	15	TGCGCCAGCAGCCAAGCAGCGGTGTCCTACAATGAGCAGTTCTTC	CASSQAAVSYNEQFF
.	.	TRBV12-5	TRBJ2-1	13	TGTGCTAGTGGAGCAGCGCCGTACAATGAGCAGTTCTTC	CASGAAPYNEQFF
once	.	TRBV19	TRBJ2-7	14	TGTGCCAGTAGTATTCGGTCAGGGGTCCACGAGCAGTACTTC	CASSIRSGVHEQYF
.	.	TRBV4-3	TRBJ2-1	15	TGCGCCAGCAGCCAGAGGGACGGACTTTACAATGAGCAGTTCTTC	CASSQRDGLYNEQFF
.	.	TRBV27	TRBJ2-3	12	TGTGCCAGCAGGAAAACCACAGATACGCAGTATTTT	CASRKTTDTQYF
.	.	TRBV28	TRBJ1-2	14	TGTGCCAGCAGTCTCCGAGGCGGGGGGCTCGGCTACACCTTC	CASSLRGGGLGYTF
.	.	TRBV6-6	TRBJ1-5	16	TGTGCCAGCAGTCGGGGGGGAGGGAAAAGCAATCAGCCCCAGCATTTT	CASSRGGGKSNQPQHF
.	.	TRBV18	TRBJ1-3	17	TGTGCCAGCTCACCATTGAAAGCATTACTTCCTGGAAACACCATATATTTT	CASSPLKALLPGNTIYF
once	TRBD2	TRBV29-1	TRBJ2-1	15	TGCAGCGTTGAAGGTGGGGCACTAGCGGAGAATGAGCAGTTCTTC	CSVEGGALAENEQFF
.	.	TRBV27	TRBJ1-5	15	TGTGCCAGCAGTTTAGGCAGCCATCTCAATCAGCCCCAGCATTTT	CASSLGSHLNQPQHF
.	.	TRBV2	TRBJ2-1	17	TGTGCCAGCAGTGAAACTAGCTACCATATATCCTACAATGAGCAGTTCTTC	CASSETSYHISYNEQFF
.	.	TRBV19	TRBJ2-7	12	TGTGCCAGTAGTTCTTCTAGGGGAGAGCAGTACTTC	CASSSSRGEQYF
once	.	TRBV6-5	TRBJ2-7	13	TGTGCCAGCAGTTCTACGGGGACCTACGAGCAGTACTTC	CASSSTGTYEQYF
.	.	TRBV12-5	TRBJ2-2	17	TGTGCTAGTGGTTTCCTTTCCGTCGGAGGTTACACCGGGGAGCTGTTTTTT	CASGFLSVGGYTGELFF
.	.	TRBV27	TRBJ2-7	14	TGTGCCAGCAGTCCCTGGGGGCCCACCTACGAGCAGTACTTC	CASSPWGPTYEQYF
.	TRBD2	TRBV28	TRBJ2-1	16	TGTGCCAGCAGTTTACCGACTAGCGGGCCTTACAATGAGCAGTTCTTC	CASSLPTSGPYNEQFF
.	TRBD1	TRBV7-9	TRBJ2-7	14	TGTGCCAGCAGCTTATTGGCAGGGGGCTACGAGCAGTACTTC	CASSLLAGGYEQYF
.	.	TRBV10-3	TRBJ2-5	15	TGTGCCATCAGTGACTCCCTCAGGGGGGGAGAGACCCAGTACTTC	CAISDSLRGGETQYF
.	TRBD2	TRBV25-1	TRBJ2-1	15	TGTGCCAGCAGATCCGGGACTAGCGTATACAATGAGCAGTTCTTC	CASRSGTSVYNEQFF
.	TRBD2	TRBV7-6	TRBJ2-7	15	TGTGCCAGCAGCTTAATGGGTGGGAGGGCGGACGAGCAGTACTTC	CASSLMGGRADEQYF
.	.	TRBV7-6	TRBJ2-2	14	TGTGCCAGCAGCTTATTAGGGAGACCCGGGGAGCTGTTTTTT	CASSLLGRPGELFF
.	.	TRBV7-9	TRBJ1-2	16	TGTGCCAGCAGCTTAGCGACGGGGAGACCCAACTATGGCTACACCTTC	CASSLATGRPNYGYTF
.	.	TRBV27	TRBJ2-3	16	TGTGCCAGCAGTCAGACGTGGGGGGCAAGCACAGATACGCAGTATTTT	CASSQTWGASTDTQYF
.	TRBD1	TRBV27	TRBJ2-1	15	TGTGCCAGCACTGGAAACAGGGGGTCCTACAATGAGCAGTTCTTC	CASTGNRGSYNEQFF
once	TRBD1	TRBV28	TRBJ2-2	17	TGTGCCAGCAGTTTATGGAGACAGGGGTTTGACACCGGGGAGCTGTTTTTT	CASSLWRQGFDTGELFF
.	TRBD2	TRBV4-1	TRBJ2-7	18	TGCGCCAGCAGCCAAGAACGTATTTCTAGCGGGTCTTACTACGAGCAGTACTTC	CASSQERISSGSYYEQYF
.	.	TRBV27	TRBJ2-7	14	TGTGCCAGCAGTTCTGGGGGGAGCTCCTACGAGCAGTACTTC	CASSSGGSSYEQYF
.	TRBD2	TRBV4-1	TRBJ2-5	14	TGCGCCAGCAGCCTGACTAGCGGGAGGGAGACCCAGTACTTC	CASSLTSGRETQYF
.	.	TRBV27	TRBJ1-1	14	TGTGCCAGCAGTTTATCGAGGGGGGGGACTGAAGCTTTCTTT	CASSLSRGGTEAFF
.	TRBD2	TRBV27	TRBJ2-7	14	TGTGCCAGCAGCCCGACTAGCTGGGCCTACGAGCAGTACTTC	CASSPTSWAYEQYF
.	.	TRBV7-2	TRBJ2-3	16	TGTGCCAGCAGCTTAAAATCACAACCTGTGCCAGATACGCAGTATTTT	CASSLKSQPVPDTQYF
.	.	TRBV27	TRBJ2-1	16	TGTGCCAGCAGTTATAAGGGGGTGGGGGCCTACAATGAGCAGTTCTTC	CASSYKGVGAYNEQFF
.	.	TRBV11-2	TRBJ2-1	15	TGTGCCAGCAGCTTAGTCAGTATCTCCTACAATGAGCAGTTCTTC	CASSLVSISYNEQFF
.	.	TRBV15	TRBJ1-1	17	TGTGCCACCAGCAGGAAAGAGGGTGTCTGGGCGAACACTGAAGCTTTCTTT	CATSRKEGVWANTEAFF
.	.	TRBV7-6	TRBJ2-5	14	TGTGCCAGCAGCCCTAGGACGGACCAAGAGACCCAGTACTTC	CASSPRTDQETQYF
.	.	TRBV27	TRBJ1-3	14	TGTGCCAGCAGTCCAAGGGTTTACGGAAACACCATATATTTT	CASSPRVYGNTIYF
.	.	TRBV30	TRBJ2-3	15	TGTGCCTGGAGTAACCGGCGGGATAGCACAGATACGCAGTATTTT	CAWSNRRDSTDTQYF
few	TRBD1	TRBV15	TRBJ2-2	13	TGTGCCACCAGCGGGACAGGGCCCCGGGAGCTGTTTTTT	CATSGTGPRELFF
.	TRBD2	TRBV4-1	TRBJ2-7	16	TGCGCCAGCAGCCAAGATCAAGGTAGCGGGAGATACGAGCAGTACTTC	CASSQDQGSGRYEQYF
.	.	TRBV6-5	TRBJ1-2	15	TGTGCCAGCAGTTACAATCCGGGTCCCGGCTATGGCTACACCTTC	CASSYNPGPGYGYTF
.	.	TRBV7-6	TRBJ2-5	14	TGTGCCAGCAGCTTAAGGCAGGGTCGGGAGACCCAGTACTTC	CASSLRQGRETQYF
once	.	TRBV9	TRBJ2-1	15	TGTGCCAGCAGCCTCCGGGGATTCGGACAATACGAGCAGTTCTTC	CASSLRGFGQYEQFF
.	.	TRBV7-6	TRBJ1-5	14	TGTGCCAGCAGCTCAGCCGGTGCGGGCCAGCCCCAGCATTTT	CASSSAGAGQPQHF
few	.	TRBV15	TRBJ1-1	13	TGTGCCACCAGCAAGACAGTTAACACTGAAGCTTTCTTT	CATSKTVNTEAFF
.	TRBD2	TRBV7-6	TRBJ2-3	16	TGTGCCAGCAGCCCGACTAGCGGAGGCCCCCCAGATACGCAGTATTTT	CASSPTSGGPPDTQYF
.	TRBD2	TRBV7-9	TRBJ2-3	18	TGTGCCAGCAGCTTAGGGGGACTAGCGGGAGGGCCCACAGATACGCAGTATTTT	CASSLGGLAGGPTDTQYF
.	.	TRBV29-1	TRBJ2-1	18	TGCAGCGTTGAAGATCTTCGTGACTTGGGGGGCTCCTACAATGAGCAGTTCTTC	CSVEDLRDLGGSYNEQFF
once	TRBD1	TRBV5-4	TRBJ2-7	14	TGTGCCAGCAGCTTTCGACAGGGGGCTTACGAGCAGTACTTC	CASSFRQGAYEQYF
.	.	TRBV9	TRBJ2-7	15	TGTGCCAGCAGCGTAGGGGTGGGAGGAGGCTACGAGCAGTACTTC	CASSVGVGGGYEQYF
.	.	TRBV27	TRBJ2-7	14	TGTGCCAGCAGTTTGGGTGCGAGCGGTCGCGAGCAGTACTTC	CASSLGASGREQYF
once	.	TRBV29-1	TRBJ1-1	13	TGCAGCGTCCTTAAGTGGGCGAGCACTGAAGCTTTCTTT	CSVLKWASTEAFF